This paragraph reports one TCR beta chain. The sample belongs to a study of T-cell memory formation after mild COVID-19. V dropped 6 bases and J dropped 3; count of bases not matched to a gene: 12. CDR1 and CDR2 (germline): DFQATT, SNEGSKA (reference sequence). The CDR3 has 16 amino acids. TCRdb independently ran MiXCR on the 5' RACE reads; one entry per CDR3 protein. The sample has some 100,000 distinct CDR3 sequences, approximately 10% seen once; the top ten hold roughly 40%. V usage is TRBV20-1 and J usage is TRBJ1-1; 11 bases line up with TRBD1. The sample taken for sequencing was PBMCs or a T cell subset sorted from them (not recorded which). The receptor comes from a man aged 18 to 29 who had mild COVID-19 (a few samples of this study predate the infection). Cell type and time point are not known. The CDR3 sequence is CSAEPGQGGRDTEAFF. In nucleotides, the CDR3 is TGCAGTGCGGAACCGGGACAGGGGGGGAGGGACACTGAAGCTTTCTTT.